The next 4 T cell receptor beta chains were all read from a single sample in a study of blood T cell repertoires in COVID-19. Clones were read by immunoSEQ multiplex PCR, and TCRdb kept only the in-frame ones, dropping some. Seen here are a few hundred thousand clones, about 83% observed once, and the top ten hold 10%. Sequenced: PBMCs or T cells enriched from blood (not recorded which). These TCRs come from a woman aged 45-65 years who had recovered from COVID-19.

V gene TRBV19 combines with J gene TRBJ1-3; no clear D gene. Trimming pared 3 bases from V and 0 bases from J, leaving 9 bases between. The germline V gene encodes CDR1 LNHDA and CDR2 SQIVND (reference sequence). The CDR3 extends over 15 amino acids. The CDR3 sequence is CASSISRSSGNTIYF. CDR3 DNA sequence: TGTGCCAGTAGTATCAGTCGGAGCTCTGGAAACACCATATATTTT. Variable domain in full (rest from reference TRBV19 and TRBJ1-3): DGGITQSPKYLFRKEGQNVTLSCEQNLNHDAMYWYRQDPGQGLRLIYYSQIVNDFQKGDIAEGYSVSREKKESFPLTVTSAQKNPTAFYLCASSISRSSGNTIYFGEGSWLTVV.

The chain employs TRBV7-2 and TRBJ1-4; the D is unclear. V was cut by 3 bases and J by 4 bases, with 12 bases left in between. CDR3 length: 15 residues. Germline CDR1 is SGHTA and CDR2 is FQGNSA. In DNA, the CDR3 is TGTGCCAGCAGCTTGTTGGGGAGTCTTAATGAAAAACTGTTTTTT. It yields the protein CASSLLGSLNEKLFF.

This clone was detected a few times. The chain's CDR3 is CASSLEARAGKLFF. The DNA of the CDR3 is TGTGCCAGCAGCTTGGAGGCGCGGGCGGGAAAACTGTTTTTT. The chain combines TRBV5-8 with TRBJ1-4; D not certain. In germline, CDR1 is SGHTS, CDR2 YDEGEE. V lost 0 bases to trimming and J lost 10 bases, with 13 bases between them. The CDR3 sequence is 14 residues long.

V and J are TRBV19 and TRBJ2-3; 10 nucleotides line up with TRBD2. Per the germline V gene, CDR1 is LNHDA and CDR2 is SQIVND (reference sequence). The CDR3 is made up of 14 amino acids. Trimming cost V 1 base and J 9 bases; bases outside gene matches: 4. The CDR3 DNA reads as TGTGCCAGTAGTATAGGCCTAGCGGGGGAGACGCAGTATTTT. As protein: CASSIGLAGETQYF. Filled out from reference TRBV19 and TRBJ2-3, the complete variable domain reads DGGITQSPKYLFRKEGQNVTLSCEQNLNHDAMYWYRQDPGQGLRLIYYSQIVNDFQKGDIAEGYSVSREKKESFPLTVTSAQKNPTAFYLCASSIGLAGETQYFGPGTRLTVL.